The source of this T cell receptor (beta chain) is a study of blood T cell repertoires in COVID-19. Assay used: immunoSEQ multiplex PCR; TCRdb lists only in-frame clones, some missing. The sample contains 200,000 to 250,000 clones, around 85% of which appear only once. Trimming removed 4 bases from V and 5 bases from J, with 17 bases in between. Germline V gene data show CDR1 as MNHEY and CDR2 as SVGEGT. This CDR3 region has 15 residues. The receptor was isolated from a woman in her 50s with acute COVID-19. The V gene is TRBV6-2 or TRBV6-3, the J gene TRBJ2-5, with a tentative D call TRBD1 (7 bases). Input material: PBMCs or T cells enriched from blood (not recorded which). The CDR3 reads CASSSDREAGETQYF. The CDR3 nucleotides read TGTGCCAGCAGTTCTGACAGGGAGGCTGGGGAGACCCAGTACTTC.